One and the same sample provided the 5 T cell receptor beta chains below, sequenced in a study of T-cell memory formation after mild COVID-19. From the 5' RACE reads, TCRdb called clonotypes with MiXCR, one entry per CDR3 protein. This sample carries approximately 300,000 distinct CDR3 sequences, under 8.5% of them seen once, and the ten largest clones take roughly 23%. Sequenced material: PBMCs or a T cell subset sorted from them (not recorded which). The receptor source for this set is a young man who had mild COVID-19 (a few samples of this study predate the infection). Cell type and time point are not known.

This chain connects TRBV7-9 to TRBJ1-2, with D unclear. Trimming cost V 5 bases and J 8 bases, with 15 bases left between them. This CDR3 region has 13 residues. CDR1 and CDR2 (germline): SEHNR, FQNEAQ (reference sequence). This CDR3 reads CASSPWTAGGYTF. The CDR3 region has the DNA TGTGCCAGCAGCCCCTGGACCGCGGGGGGCTACACCTTC.

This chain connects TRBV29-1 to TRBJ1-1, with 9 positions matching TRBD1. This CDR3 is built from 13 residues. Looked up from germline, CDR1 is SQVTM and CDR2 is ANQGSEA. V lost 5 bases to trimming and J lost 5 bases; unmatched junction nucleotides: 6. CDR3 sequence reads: CSVYRQGGTEAFF. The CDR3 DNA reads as TGCAGCGTTTATAGACAGGGGGGGACTGAAGCTTTCTTT.

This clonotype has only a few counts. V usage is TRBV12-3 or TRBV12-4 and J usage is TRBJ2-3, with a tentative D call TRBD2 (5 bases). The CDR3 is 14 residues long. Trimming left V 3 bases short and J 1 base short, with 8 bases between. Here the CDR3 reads CASSFFGGTDTQYF. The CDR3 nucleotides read TGTGCCAGCAGTTTCTTCGGGGGCACAGATACGCAGTATTTT.

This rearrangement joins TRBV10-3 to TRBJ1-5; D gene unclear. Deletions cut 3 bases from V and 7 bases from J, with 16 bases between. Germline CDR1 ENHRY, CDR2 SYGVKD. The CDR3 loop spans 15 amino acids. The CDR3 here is CAISDRRPTTQPQHF. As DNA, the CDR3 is TGTGCCATCAGTGACCGGAGGCCTACTACCCAGCCCCAGCATTTT.

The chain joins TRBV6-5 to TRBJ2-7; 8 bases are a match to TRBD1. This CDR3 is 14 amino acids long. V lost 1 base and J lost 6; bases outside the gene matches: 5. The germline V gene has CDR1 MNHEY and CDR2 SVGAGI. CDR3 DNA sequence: TGTGCCAGCAGTTACTTCGGACAGGGAGGCGAGCAGTACTTC. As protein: CASSYFGQGGEQYF.